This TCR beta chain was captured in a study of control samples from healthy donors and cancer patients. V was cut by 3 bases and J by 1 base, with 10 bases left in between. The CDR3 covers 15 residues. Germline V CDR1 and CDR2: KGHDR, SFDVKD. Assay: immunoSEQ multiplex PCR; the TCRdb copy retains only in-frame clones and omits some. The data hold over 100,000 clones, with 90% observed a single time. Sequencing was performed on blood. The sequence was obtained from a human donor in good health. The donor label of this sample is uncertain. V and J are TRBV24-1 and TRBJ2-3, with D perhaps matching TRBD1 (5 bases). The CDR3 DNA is TGTGCCACCAGTGATCCCGTGACAGGCACAGATACGCAGTATTTT. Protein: CATSDPVTGTDTQYF.